The source of this TCR beta chain is a study of identical twins. Unique molecular identifiers were present on the cDNA, which also gained a universal primer site by template switching. TCRdb reanalysed the 5' RACE reads using MiXCR and keeps one entry per CDR3 protein. This sample has roughly 490,000 distinct CDR3 sequences, with roughly 13% found just once. Germline-derived CDR1 and CDR2 are SGHRS and YFSETQ. Trimming took 1 base from V and 1 from J; bases not matched to a gene: 5. This CDR3 region has 15 residues. This same sample was also taken into another study, of yellow fever vaccine responses in identical twins.

The specimen was CD4+ T cells sorted from blood. The V and J genes are TRBV5-1 and TRBJ2-7; 7 bases are a match to TRBD2. The TCR sequence derives from a woman aged 18-30 years in good health. In DNA form, the CDR3 reads TGCGCCAGCAGCTTGATTGGGCGGGGGTCCTACGAGCAGTACTTC. It encodes CASSLIGRGSYEQYF.